This TCR beta chain was profiled in a study of cytomegalovirus exposure and HLA in healthy donors. Broader study findings: Further analysis was carried out later, and it showed several of the most significant clusters appearing linked to common viral pathogens.

Researchers ran the PCR with 60 Vbeta and 13 Jbeta primers. Per the original data handling: Roughly 11 million shared chains were among the approximately 82 million unique TCR beta chains that a later analysis counted. Sequencing was performed with immunoSEQ multiplex PCR; in TCRdb, only in-frame clones are kept and a portion is missing. That table gives V, J and clone size, and the DNA gave D and trimming. Among some 96,000 clones, around three quarters were seen once, and the ten largest hold 1.5% to 2.5%. Concerning this clone itself: What it binds is unknown.

This CDR3 comprises 15 residues. Trimming removed 6 bases from V and 4 bases from J; junction bases left unmatched: 7. CDR1 SGHAT and CDR2 FQNNGV come from the germline V gene. The source is a man in his forties in good health and CMV-seronegative. J is TRBJ1-4 and V is TRBV11-2; the match to TRBD1 covers 8 bases. Specimen: PBMCs. The CDR3 sequence is CASSIGQGVNEKLFF. The CDR3 DNA reads TGTGCCAGCAGTATCGGACAGGGCGTTAATGAAAAACTGTTTTTT. Drawing the rest from reference TRBV11-2 and TRBJ1-4, the complete variable domain is EAGVAQSPRYKIIEKRQSVAFWCNPISGHATLYWYQQILGQGPKLLIQFQNNGVVDDSQLPKDRFSAERLKGVDSTLKIQPAKLEDSAVYLCASSIGQGVNEKLFFGSGTQLSVL.